The TCR beta chain under discussion was sequenced for a study of T cell repertoires in cytomegalovirus infection. For the study at large: In public TCR beta signatures, there were indications of both CMV infection and matching HLA type. Study results and limitations: Individuals carrying CMV plus the relevant HLA were identified by cumulative frequency of public TCR beta families. HLA-C-restricted CMV clonotypes gave the most frequent clonotype in two of eight donors.

The table lists this clonotype with a few counts. Its specificity is unknown. V dropped 1 base and J dropped 2 bases, with 17 bases sitting between them. Germline CDR1 reads MDHEN; CDR2 reads SYDVKM. This CDR3 is built from 17 residues. TCRdb recomputed calls from the reads with MiXCR, one row per CDR3 protein. The sample lists 180,000 or so distinct CDR3 sequences; about 15% were seen once. The chain employs TRBV28 and TRBJ2-5; D unclear. Sequences were obtained from CD8+ T cells from PBMCs. This TCR was sampled from a human donor in good health (CMV status not recorded). Some clones in this sample may be carry-over from other donors' samples. In DNA, the CDR3 is TGTGCCAGCAGTTTATCTGTTGCGCGTACGAAGCAAGAGACCCAGTACTTC. This encodes CASSLSVARTKQETQYF. The whole variable domain, remainder taken from reference TRBV28 and TRBJ2-5, is DVKVTQSSRYLVKRTGEKVFLECVQDMDHENMFWYRQDPGLGLRLIYFSYDVKMKEKGDIPEGYSVSREKKERFSLILESASTNQTSMYLCASSLSVARTKQETQYFGPGTRLLVL.